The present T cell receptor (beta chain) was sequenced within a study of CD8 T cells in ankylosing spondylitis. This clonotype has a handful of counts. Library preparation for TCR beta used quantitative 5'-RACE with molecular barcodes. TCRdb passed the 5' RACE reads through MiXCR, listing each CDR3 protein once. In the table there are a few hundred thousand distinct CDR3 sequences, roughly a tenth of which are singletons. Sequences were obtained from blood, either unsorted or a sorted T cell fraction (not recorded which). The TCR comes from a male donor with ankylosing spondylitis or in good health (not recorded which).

The CDR3 protein is CASSLASDRGETQYF. The CDR3 coding sequence is TGCGCCAGCAGCTTGGCAAGTGACAGAGGGGAGACCCAGTACTTC. The chain has TRBV5-1 and TRBJ2-5; D is possibly TRBD1 or TRBD2 (5 bases each). Trimming cost V 0 bases and J 5 bases, with 14 bases left between them. The CDR3 totals 15 residues. Germline V gene data show CDR1 as SGHRS and CDR2 as YFSETQ.